A selection of T cell receptor beta chains follows, all from one sample in a study of response to subunit inactivated influenza vaccine. TCRdb passed the RT-PCR reads through MiXCR, listing each CDR3 protein once. The sample lists 650,000 to 800,000 distinct CDR3 sequences, about 14% occurring once. The sample in question was PBMCs from blood, obtained 14 days before vaccination. Every receptor here comes from a man between 45 and 60 years old who received an inactivated influenza vaccine. Both conserved end residues are part of each CDR3. The order of the fields is J gene, CDR3 length, V gene, clone size, D gene, CDR3 DNA, CDR3 protein. A D gene is named only where the DNA matches it firmly. Not all rows give a size; the values are once, few, many and, for expanded clones, a class.

TRBJ2-1,15,TRBV6-5,few,TRBD1,TGTGCCAGCAGTTTTTCTGGACAGGGGAACAATGAGCAGTTCTTC,CASSFSGQGNNEQFF
TRBJ2-7,13,TRBV3-1,.,.,TGTGCCAGCAGCCAAGAGGTTAGTCTCGAGCAGTACTTC,CASSQEVSLEQYF
TRBJ2-1,17,TRBV5-1,.,TRBD2,TGCGCCAGCAGGCCTAACCGGGGGGTAAACTCCTACAATGAGCAGTTCTTC,CASRPNRGVNSYNEQFF
TRBJ2-3,16,TRBV29-1,many,.,TGCAGCGTTGAGGGTGCTTGGCGGGCCAATCCGGATACGCAGTATTTT,CSVEGAWRANPDTQYF
TRBJ2-7,13,TRBV12-3/TRBV12-4,.,.,TGTGCCAGCAGTGGTAACAGCGACTACGAGCAGTACTTC,CASSGNSDYEQYF
TRBJ2-7,15,TRBV27,many,.,TGTGCCAGCAGTTTAGGGGGAGGCACCGTTTACGAGCAGTACTTC,CASSLGGGTVYEQYF
TRBJ2-3,14,TRBV20-1,.,.,TGCAGTGCTAGAGGGCCGGTGGTCCCAGATACGCAGTATTTT,CSARGPVVPDTQYF
TRBJ1-5,13,TRBV20-1,.,.,TGCAGTGCTACCCTCGAACAGGATCAGCCCCAGCATTTT,CSATLEQDQPQHF
TRBJ1-6,18,TRBV20-1,.,.,TGCAGTGCTAGGGGGGATATGACGGGCGGCTCCTATAATTCACCCCTCCACTTT,CSARGDMTGGSYNSPLHF
TRBJ1-4,16,TRBV3-1,many,TRBD1,TGTGCCAGCAGCTCCGGGACAGGGGGCTCGATTGAAAAACTGTTTTTT,CASSSGTGGSIEKLFF
TRBJ2-5,16,TRBV4-2,few,.,TGTGCCAGCAGCCAAGGGGGGGGCCTCATCCAAGAGACCCAGTACTTC,CASSQGGGLIQETQYF
TRBJ1-1,16,TRBV5-1,few,.,TGCGCCAGCAGCTTGAGCCCTTTGTGGCAGGCCAATGAAGCTTTCTTT,CASSLSPLWQANEAFF
TRBJ2-7,16,TRBV29-1,many,TRBD2,TGCAGCGTTGAGGCTGGGACTAGCGGGAGTAGGTACGAGCAGTACTTC,CSVEAGTSGSRYEQYF
TRBJ2-1,15,TRBV4-2,.,.,TGTGCCAGCAGCCCGGAGGGTGGGGACTACAATGAGCAGTTCTTC,CASSPEGGDYNEQFF
TRBJ2-1,15,TRBV7-7,.,TRBD1,TGTGCTAGCAGCTTAGGAGACAGGGTATACAATGAGCAGTTCTTC,CASSLGDRVYNEQFF
TRBJ1-2,12,TRBV5-1,few,.,TGCGCCAGCAGAGAAGACAGCTATGGCTACACCTTC,CASREDSYGYTF
TRBJ2-2,15,TRBV9,few,.,TGTGCCAGCAGCCACCTACAGGGGAACACCGGGGAGCTGTTTTTT,CASSHLQGNTGELFF
TRBJ1-1,15,TRBV11-2,few,TRBD1,TGTGCCAGCAGCTTAGAGGGACAGGGGAACACTGAAGCTTTCTTT,CASSLEGQGNTEAFF
TRBJ2-5,15,TRBV9,.,TRBD2,TGTGCCAGCAGCGCAACCGGGACTAGCCTGGAGACCCAGTACTTC,CASSATGTSLETQYF
TRBJ2-7,19,TRBV9,.,TRBD2,TGTGCCAGCAGCTCCCCCTCCGGTAGCGGGAGGGCCGGTCCCTACGAGCAGTACTTC,CASSSPSGSGRAGPYEQYF
TRBJ2-7,16,TRBV3-1,few,TRBD1,TGTGCCAGCAGCTCGACGTGGGACAGAAAAAGCTACGAGCAGTACTTC,CASSSTWDRKSYEQYF
TRBJ2-1,13,TRBV5-5,few,.,TGTGCCTCACAAAAACAGGGTGGGAATGAGCAGTTCTTC,CASQKQGGNEQFF
TRBJ2-1,13,TRBV5-1,many,.,TGCGCCAGCAGCTTGGACAGTGGAAATGAGCAGTTCTTC,CASSLDSGNEQFF
TRBJ2-7,14,TRBV7-6,few,.,TGTGCCAGCGGTACTTCTCAGAGCTCCTACGAGCAGTACTTC,CASGTSQSSYEQYF
TRBJ2-5,15,TRBV7-9,.,TRBD1,TGTGCCAGCAGCAGGCGACAGGGGAGGCAAGAGACCCAGTACTTC,CASSRRQGRQETQYF
TRBJ2-7,13,TRBV5-1,many,.,TGTGCCAGCAGTTTCGGCACCACCTACGAGCAGTACTTC,CASSFGTTYEQYF
TRBJ2-2,16,TRBV4-3,few,TRBD2,TGCGCCAGCAGCCAACGTAGCGGGAGGGGCACCGGGGAGCTGTTTTTT,CASSQRSGRGTGELFF
TRBJ2-1,17,TRBV24-1,few,TRBD2,TGTGCCACCAGTGACTCTGCCTACACTAGCGTGGCCAATGAGCAGTTCTTC,CATSDSAYTSVANEQFF
TRBJ2-1,16,TRBV2,.,TRBD2,TGTGCCAGCAGTGGCGACAGGACTAGCGGGATTAATGAGCAGTTCTTC,CASSGDRTSGINEQFF
TRBJ2-7,15,TRBV27,few,.,TGTGCCAGCAGTTTATACCCAACCAGCTCCTACGAGCAGTACTTC,CASSLYPTSSYEQYF
TRBJ1-1,16,TRBV5-1,few,TRBD1,TGCGCCAGCAGCTTGGGTCAGGGGGCTTTGGGTTTTGAAGCTTTCTTT,CASSLGQGALGFEAFF